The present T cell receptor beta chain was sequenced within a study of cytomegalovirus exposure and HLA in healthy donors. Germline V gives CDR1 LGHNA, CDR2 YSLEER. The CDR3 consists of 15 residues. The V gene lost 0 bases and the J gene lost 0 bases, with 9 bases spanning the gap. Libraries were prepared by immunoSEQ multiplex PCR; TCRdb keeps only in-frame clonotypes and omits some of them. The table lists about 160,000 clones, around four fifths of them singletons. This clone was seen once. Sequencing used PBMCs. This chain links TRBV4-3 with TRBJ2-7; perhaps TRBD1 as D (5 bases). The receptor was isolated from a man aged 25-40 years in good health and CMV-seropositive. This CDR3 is CASSQERTSSYEQYF. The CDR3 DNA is TGCGCCAGCAGCCAAGAGCGGACAAGCTCCTACGAGCAGTACTTC.